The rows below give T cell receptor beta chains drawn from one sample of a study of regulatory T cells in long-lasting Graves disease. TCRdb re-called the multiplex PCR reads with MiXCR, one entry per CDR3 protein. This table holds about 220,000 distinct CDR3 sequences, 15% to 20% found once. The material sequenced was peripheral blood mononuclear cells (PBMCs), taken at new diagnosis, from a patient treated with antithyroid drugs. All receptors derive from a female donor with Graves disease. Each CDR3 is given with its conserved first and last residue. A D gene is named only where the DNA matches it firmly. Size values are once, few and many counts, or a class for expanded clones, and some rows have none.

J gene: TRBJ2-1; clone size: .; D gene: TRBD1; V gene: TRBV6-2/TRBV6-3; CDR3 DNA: TGTGCCAGCAGTCCGTGGACAGGGAATAATGATGAGCAGTTCTTC; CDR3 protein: CASSPWTGNNDEQFF
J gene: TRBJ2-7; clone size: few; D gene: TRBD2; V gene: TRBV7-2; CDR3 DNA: TGTGCCAGCAGCTTCATAGCGGGAGAATACGAGCAGTACTTC; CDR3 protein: CASSFIAGEYEQYF
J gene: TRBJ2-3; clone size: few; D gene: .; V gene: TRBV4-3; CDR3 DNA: TGCGCCAGCAGCCAATCATTAGGGACAGATACGCAGTATTTT; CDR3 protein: CASSQSLGTDTQYF
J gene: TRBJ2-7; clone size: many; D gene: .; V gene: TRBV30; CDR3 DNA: TGTGCCCGGGGGACAAACTCCTACGAGCAGTACTTC; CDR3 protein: CARGTNSYEQYF
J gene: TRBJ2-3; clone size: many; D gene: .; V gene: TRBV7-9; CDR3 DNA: TGTGCCAGCAGCTTTAGCGGCACAGATACGCAGTATTTT; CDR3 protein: CASSFSGTDTQYF
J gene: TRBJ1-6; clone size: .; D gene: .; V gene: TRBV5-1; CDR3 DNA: TGCGCCAGCAGCTTGGTGGCAGGGACGAATTCACCCCTCCACTTT; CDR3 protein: CASSLVAGTNSPLHF
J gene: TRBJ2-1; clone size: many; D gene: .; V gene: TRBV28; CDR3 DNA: TGTGCCAGCAGTTTGAGGGGGGTGGGTGAGCAGTCCTTC; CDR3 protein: CASSLRGVGEQSF
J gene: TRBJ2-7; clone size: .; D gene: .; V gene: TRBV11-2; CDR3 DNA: TGTGCCAGCAGCTTAGATTTGGGGCTCGAGCAGTACTTC; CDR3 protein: CASSLDLGLEQYF
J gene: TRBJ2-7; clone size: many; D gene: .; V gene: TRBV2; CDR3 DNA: TGTGCCAGCAAGCTCAGGGGAACCTCCTACGAGCAGTACTTC; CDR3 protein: CASKLRGTSYEQYF
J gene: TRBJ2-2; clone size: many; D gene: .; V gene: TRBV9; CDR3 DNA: TGTGCCAGCAGCGCCCGGACTAACTTGAACACCGGGGAGCTGTTTTTT; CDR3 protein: CASSARTNLNTGELFF
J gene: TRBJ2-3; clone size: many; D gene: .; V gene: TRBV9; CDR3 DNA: TGTGCCAGCCGAGGGGCGGCAGATACGCAGTATTTT; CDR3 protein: CASRGAADTQYF
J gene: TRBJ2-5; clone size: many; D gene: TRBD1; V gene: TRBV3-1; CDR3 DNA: TGTGCCAGCAGCCTCGCAGGGGGCTTGGAGACCCAGTACTTC; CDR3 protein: CASSLAGGLETQYF
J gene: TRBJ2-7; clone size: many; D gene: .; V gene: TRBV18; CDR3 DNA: TGTGCCAGCTCACGCGCAAAGGGGGGGAATGGCTACGAGCAGTACTTC; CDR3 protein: CASSRAKGGNGYEQYF
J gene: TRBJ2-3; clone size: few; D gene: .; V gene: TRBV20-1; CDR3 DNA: TGCAGTGCTAGAGATGACGGGCCAGGTGCGAATACGCAGTATTTT; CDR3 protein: CSARDDGPGANTQYF
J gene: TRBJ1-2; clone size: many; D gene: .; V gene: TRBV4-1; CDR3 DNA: TGCGCCAGCAGCCAAGATTCACGGGGCGCAATATATGGCTACACCTTC; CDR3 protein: CASSQDSRGAIYGYTF
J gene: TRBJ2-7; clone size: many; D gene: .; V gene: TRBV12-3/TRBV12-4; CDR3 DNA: TGTGCCAGCAGTCCCAGCCCGGAATACGAGCAGTACTTC; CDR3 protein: CASSPSPEYEQYF
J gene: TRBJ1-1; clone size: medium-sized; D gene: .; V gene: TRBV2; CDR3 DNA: TGTGCCAGCAACAGCGACAGAAACACTGAAGCTTTCTTT; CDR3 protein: CASNSDRNTEAFF
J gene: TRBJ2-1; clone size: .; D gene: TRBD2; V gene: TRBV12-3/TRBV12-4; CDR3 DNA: TGTGCCAGCAGTTTGGCTAGCGGGCCGTACAATGAGCAGTTCTTC; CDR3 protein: CASSLASGPYNEQFF
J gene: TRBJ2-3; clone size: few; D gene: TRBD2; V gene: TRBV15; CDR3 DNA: TGTGCCACCAGCAGAACGACTAGCGGGAGATTAGATACGCAGTATTTT; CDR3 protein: CATSRTTSGRLDTQYF
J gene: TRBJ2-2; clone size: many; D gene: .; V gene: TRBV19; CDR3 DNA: TGTGCCAGTCACTTGACCCTCCGGATGGGGCGAACCGGGGAGCTGTTTTTT; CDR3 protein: CASHLTLRMGRTGELFF